This T cell receptor (beta chain) was sequenced during a study of blood T cell repertoires in COVID-19. Overall study: Acute-phase and convalescent COVID-19 samples originated in the United States, Italy and Spain. The analysed material was cDNA or gDNA that came from T cells, B-cell-depleted T cells, or PBMCs.

This clone was seen once. In the original processing: How many nucleated cells were present was estimated from reference gene primer amplification. The table came from immunoSEQ multiplex PCR; TCRdb's copy has only in-frame clones and leaves some out. The DNA gave D and trimming, while V, J and clone size come from that table. The sample carries 63,000 or so clones, about 85% recorded once. This CDR3 region has 16 residues. The sequence was obtained from a man aged 65 to 79 with active COVID-19. The sequencing input was peripheral blood. The rearrangement uses TRBV21-1 and TRBJ1-1; the listed D gene, TRBD1, was not tested against the DNA. TRBV21-1 is tagged as a pseudogene. CDR3 protein: CASSKVGQALNTEAFF. CDR3 DNA sequence: TGTGCCAGCAGCAAAGTGGGGCAGGCCCTGAACACTGAAGCTTTCTTT.